The 6 T cell receptor beta chains presented below share a single source sample, sequenced in a study of CD8+CD57+ T cells in acquired aplastic anemia. Genomic DNA, the template, was used for profiling of the TCR beta VDJ and CDR3. One entry per CDR3 protein, called by TCRdb with MiXCR from the reads. The sample yields a few hundred thousand distinct CDR3 sequences, approximately 60% seen once. The sequenced sample was sorted CD4+, CD8+, or CD8+CD57+ T cells (not recorded which) from PBMCs. The source is a human donor in good health.

This sequence joins TRBV20-1 and TRBJ1-2; D ambiguous. V lost 5 bases and J 2 bases, leaving 15 bases between the germline ends. This CDR3 has 14 amino acids. Germline V gene sequence: CDR1 DFQATT, CDR2 SNEGSKA (reference sequence). The CDR3 bases are TGCAGTGCTTTAAAGGGAGTTTTAAACTATGGCTACACCTTC. Its translation: CSALKGVLNYGYTF.

This chain joins TRBV4-2 and TRBJ2-1; TRBD2 matches 12 bases. J gave up 5 bases and V 3 bases, and 8 bases lay outside the gene matches. Germline lookup yields CDR1 LGHNA and CDR2 YNFKEQ. The CDR3 loop spans 17 amino acids. Here the CDR3 reads CASSHHPSGRADNEQFF. In DNA form, the CDR3 reads TGTGCCAGCAGCCATCACCCTAGCGGGAGGGCCGACAATGAGCAGTTCTTC.

This clonotype was seen more than once but under ten times. The chain recombines TRBV10-3 with TRBJ1-1; possibly TRBD1 for D (5 bases). From germline, CDR1 is ENHRY and CDR2 SYGVKD. The CDR3 loop spans 16 amino acids. V shed 5 bases and J shed 2 bases, with 18 bases lying between them. The CDR3 DNA follows: TGTGCCATCAGTACCGGGACGTCAAAAGGAAACACTGAAGCTTTCTTT. Translation gives CAISTGTSKGNTEAFF.

The genes are TRBV9 and TRBJ1-6, with TRBD1 identical over 10 bases. Trimming took 3 bases from V and 6 from J; bases not matched to a gene: 3. Germline lookup yields CDR1 SGDLS and CDR2 YYNGEE. This CDR3 is 15 amino acids long. The CDR3 sequence is CASSARTGGNSPLHF. CDR3 coding DNA: TGTGCCAGCAGCGCGCGGACAGGGGGTAATTCACCCCTCCACTTT.

The J gene is TRBJ2-7, the V gene TRBV7-3; D call uncertain. With 7 bases removed from V and 2 bases from J, the gap between germline ends came to 12 bases. The germline CDR1 and CDR2 sequences are SGHTA and FQGTGA. The CDR3 extends over 13 amino acids. In DNA form, the CDR3 reads TGTGCCAGCACCCCTCTACCCACCTACGAGCAGTACTTC. Translated: CASTPLPTYEQYF.

V usage is TRBV11-2 and J usage is TRBJ2-7, with 9 bases that match TRBD1. Germline lookup yields CDR1 SGHAT and CDR2 FQNNGV. The V and J ends lost 4 bases and 3 bases, in that order; junction bases with no gene match: 7. The CDR3 is 15 residues long. The CDR3 nucleotides are TGTGCCAGCAGCTCCACAGGGGGCGGCGGCTACGAGCAGTACTTC. The encoded protein is CASSSTGGGGYEQYF. The entire variable domain, with the rest obtained from reference TRBV11-2 and TRBJ2-7, is as follows: EAGVAQSPRYKIIEKRQSVAFWCNPISGHATLYWYQQILGQGPKLLIQFQNNGVVDDSQLPKDRFSAERLKGVDSTLKIQPAKLEDSAVYLCASSSTGGGGYEQYFGPGTRLTVT.